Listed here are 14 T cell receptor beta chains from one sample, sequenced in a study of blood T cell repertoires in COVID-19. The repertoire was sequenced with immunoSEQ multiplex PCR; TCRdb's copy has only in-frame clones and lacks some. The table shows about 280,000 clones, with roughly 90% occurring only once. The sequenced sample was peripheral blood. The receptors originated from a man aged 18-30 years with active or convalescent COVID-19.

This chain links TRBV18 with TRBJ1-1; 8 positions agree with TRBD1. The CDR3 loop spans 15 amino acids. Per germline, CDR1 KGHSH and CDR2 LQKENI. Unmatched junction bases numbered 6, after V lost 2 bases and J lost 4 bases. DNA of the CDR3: TGTGCCAGCTCACCAGCCACAGGGGGTGTCACTGAAGCTTTCTTT. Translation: CASSPATGGVTEAFF. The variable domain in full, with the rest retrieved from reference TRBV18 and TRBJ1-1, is NAGVMQNPRHLVRRRGQEARLRCSPMKGHSHVYWYRQLPEEGLKFMVYLQKENIIDESGMPKERFSAEFPKEGPSILRIQQVVRGDSAAYFCASSPATGGVTEAFFGQGTRLTVV.

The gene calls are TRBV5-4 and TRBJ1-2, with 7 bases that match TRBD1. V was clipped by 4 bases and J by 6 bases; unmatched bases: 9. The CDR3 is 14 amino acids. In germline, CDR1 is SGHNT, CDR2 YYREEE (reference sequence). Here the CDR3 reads CASSPGRGRDGYTF. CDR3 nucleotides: TGTGCCAGCAGCCCAGGAAGGGGGCGGGATGGCTACACCTTC.

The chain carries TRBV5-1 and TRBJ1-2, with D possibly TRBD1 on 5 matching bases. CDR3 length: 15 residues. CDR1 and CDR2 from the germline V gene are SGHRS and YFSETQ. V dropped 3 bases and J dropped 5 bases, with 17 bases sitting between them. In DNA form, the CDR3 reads TGCGCCAGCAGCTCGGGCGGGGCTGGCCGATATGGCTACACCTTC. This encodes CASSSGGAGRYGYTF.

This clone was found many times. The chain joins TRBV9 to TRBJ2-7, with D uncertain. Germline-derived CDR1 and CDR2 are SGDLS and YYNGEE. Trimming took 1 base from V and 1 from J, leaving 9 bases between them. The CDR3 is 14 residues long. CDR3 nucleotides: TGTGCCAGCAGCGTAATAAAGGAGTCCTACGAGCAGTACTTC. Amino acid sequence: CASSVIKESYEQYF.

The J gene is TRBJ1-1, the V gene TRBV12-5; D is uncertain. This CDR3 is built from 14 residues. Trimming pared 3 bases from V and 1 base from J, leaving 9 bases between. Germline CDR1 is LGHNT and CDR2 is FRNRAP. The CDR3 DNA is TGTGCTAGTGGTTTCACCCCGGGGAACACTGAAGCTTTCTTT. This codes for CASGFTPGNTEAFF. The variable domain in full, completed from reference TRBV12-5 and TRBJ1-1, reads DARVTQTPRHKVTEMGQEVTMRCQPILGHNTVFWYRQTMMQGLELLAYFRNRAPLDDSGMPKDRFSAEMPDATLATLKIQPSEPRDSAVYFCASGFTPGNTEAFFGQGTRLTVV.

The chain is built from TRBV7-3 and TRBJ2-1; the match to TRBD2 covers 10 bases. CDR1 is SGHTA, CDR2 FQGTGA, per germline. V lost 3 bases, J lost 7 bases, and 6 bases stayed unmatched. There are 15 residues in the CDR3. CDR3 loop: CASSFSAGGPNEQFF. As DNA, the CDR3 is TGTGCCAGCAGCTTTTCAGCGGGGGGGCCTAATGAGCAGTTCTTC.

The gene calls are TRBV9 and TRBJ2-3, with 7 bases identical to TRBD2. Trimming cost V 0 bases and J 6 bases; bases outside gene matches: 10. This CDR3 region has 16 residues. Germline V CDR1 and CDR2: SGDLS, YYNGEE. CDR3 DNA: TGTGCCAGCAGCGTAGACTACCTCGGGGGGTTGGATACGCAGTATTTT. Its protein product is CASSVDYLGGLDTQYF.

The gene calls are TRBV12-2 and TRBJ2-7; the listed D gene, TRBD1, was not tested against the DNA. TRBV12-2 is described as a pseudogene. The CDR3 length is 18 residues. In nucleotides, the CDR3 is TGTGCAAGTCGCTTAGTGACAGGGGGACGAGTTGATTCCTACGAGCAGTACTTC. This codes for CASRLVTGGRVDSYEQYF.

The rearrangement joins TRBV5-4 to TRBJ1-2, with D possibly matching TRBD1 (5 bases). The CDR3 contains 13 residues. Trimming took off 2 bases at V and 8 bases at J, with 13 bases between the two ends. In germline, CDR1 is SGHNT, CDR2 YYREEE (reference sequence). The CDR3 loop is CASSFFSGGGYTF. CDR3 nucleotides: TGTGCCAGCAGCTTCTTTTCCGGGGGAGGCTACACCTTC.

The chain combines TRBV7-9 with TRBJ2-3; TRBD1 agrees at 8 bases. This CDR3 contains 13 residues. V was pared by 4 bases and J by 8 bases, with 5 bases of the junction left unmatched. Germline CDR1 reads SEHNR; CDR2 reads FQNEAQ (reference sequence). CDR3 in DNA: TGTGCCAGCAGCTCACGACAGGGGAGTACGCAGTATTTT. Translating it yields CASSSRQGSTQYF. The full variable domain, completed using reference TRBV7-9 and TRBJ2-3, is DTGVSQNPRHKITKRGQNVTFRCDPISEHNRLYWYRQTLGQGPEFLTYFQNEAQLEKSRLLSDRFSAERPKGSFSTLEIQRTEQGDSAMYLCASSSRQGSTQYFGPGTRLTVL.

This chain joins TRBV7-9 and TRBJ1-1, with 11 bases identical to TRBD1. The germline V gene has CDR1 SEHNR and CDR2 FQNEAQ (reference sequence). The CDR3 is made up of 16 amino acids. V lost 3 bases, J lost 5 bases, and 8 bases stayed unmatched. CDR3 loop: CASSFGAGTGGTEAFF. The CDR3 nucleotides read TGTGCCAGCAGCTTCGGGGCTGGGACAGGGGGTACTGAAGCTTTCTTT.

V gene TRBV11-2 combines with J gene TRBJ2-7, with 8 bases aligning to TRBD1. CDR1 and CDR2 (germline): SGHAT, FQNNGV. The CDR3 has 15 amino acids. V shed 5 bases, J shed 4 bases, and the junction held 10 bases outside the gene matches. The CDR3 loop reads CASSPTGTGQYEQYF. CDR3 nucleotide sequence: TGTGCCAGCAGCCCCACCGGGACAGGCCAATACGAGCAGTACTTC.

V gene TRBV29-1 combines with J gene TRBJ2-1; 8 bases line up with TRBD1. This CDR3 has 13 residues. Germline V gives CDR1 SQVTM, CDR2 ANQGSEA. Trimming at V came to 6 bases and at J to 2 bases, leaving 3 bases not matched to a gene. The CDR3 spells CSVQGATYNEQFF. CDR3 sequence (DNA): TGCAGCGTCCAGGGGGCTACCTACAATGAGCAGTTCTTC.

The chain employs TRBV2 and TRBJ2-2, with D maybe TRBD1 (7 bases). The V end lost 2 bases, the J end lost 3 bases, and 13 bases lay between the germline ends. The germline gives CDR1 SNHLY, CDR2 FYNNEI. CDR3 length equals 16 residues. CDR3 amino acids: CASSERQGGYTGELFF. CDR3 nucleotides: TGTGCCAGCAGTGAAAGGCAGGGGGGATACACCGGGGAGCTGTTTTTT.